This T cell receptor (beta chain) derives from a study of shared clonotypes between healthy human individuals. Only in-frame clones appear in the TCRdb table, and some are missing; sequencing was by immunoSEQ multiplex PCR. Of about 2.3 million clones detected, 90% to 95% appear once; the ten largest clones hold 0.3% to 0.4%. Donors were healthy HIV-negative adults without recent acute infections or vaccinations. This clone has just one count. This CDR3 contains 13 residues. V was clipped by 5 bases and J by 4 bases, with 11 bases between them. The V gene's germline CDR1 is MDHEN and CDR2 SYDVKM. The chain is built from TRBV28 and TRBJ1-2; tentatively, D is TRBD1 (5 bases). This TCR was sampled from a man younger than 35 in good health. Some clones in this sample may be carry-over from other donors' samples. The sequencing input was naive CD4+ T cells from PBMCs. Noted subset: CD45RA+ positively selected. Here the CDR3 DNA reads TGTGCCAGCAGTCCCATTGACAGCTATGGCTACACCTTC. Amino acid sequence: CASSPIDSYGYTF.